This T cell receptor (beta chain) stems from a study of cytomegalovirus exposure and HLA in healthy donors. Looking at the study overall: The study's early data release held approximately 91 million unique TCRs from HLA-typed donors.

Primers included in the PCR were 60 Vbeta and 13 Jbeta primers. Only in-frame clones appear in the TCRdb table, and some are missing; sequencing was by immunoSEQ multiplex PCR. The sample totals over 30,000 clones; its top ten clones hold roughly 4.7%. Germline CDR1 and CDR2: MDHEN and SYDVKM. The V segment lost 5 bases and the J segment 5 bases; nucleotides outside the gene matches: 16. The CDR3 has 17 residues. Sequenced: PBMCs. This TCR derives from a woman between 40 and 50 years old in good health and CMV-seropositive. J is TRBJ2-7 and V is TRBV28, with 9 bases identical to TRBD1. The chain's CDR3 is CASSPIMFGTGSHEQYF. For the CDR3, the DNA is TGTGCCAGCAGTCCTATCATGTTTGGGACAGGGAGTCACGAGCAGTACTTC. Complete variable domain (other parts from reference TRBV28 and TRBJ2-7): DVKVTQSSRYLVKRTGEKVFLECVQDMDHENMFWYRQDPGLGLRLIYFSYDVKMKEKGDIPEGYSVSREKKERFSLILESASTNQTSMYLCASSPIMFGTGSHEQYFGPGTRLTVT.